This record concerns one T cell receptor beta chain sequence. Its antigen remains unidentified. The germline CDR1 and CDR2 sequences are LNHDA and SQIVND (reference sequence). The V and J ends lost 7 bases and 2 bases respectively, with 14 bases between them. The CDR3 is 14 residues long. All of the isolated RNA was reverse transcribed, so expressed TCRB transcripts were sequenced. The repertoire was sequenced with immunoSEQ multiplex PCR; TCRdb's copy has only in-frame clones and lacks some. Among some 200,000 clones, around 16% were seen once, and the ten largest hold more than 0.075%. The data were taken from a study of beta chain features in type 1 diabetes. Findings and caveats of the study: All four CD4+ subsets from Type 1 diabetes patients carried moderately but significantly shorter TCRB CDR3s.

This chain connects TRBV19 to TRBJ1-1, with D hard to call. This TCR came from a man under 40 with type 1 diabetes. The sample was naive CD4+ T cells from blood. The CDR3 DNA follows: TGTGCCAGTACCAATAGAGAGGTTAACACTGAAGCTTTCTTT. This gives the protein CASTNREVNTEAFF.